One and the same sample provided the 20 T cell receptor beta chains below, sequenced in a study of blood T cell repertoires in COVID-19. TCRdb's copy holds only in-frame clones and misses some; the assay was immunoSEQ multiplex PCR. The sample lists roughly 42,000 clones; 90% were seen once. Sequenced: peripheral blood. These receptors originate from a man aged 50-60 years with active COVID-19.

V and J are TRBV19 and TRBJ2-7; D perhaps matches TRBD1 (6 bases). V was pared by 9 bases and J by 6 bases, with 21 bases between. The CDR3 length is 14 residues. Germline CDR1 LNHDA, CDR2 SQIVND (reference sequence). The CDR3, as DNA: TGTGCCAGCCATGACGGGACCCTAGGGGGCGAGCAGTACTTC. It translates to CASHDGTLGGEQYF.

The V and J genes are TRBV6-1 and TRBJ2-7; 9 bases are a match to TRBD2. Germline CDR1 reads MNHNS; CDR2 reads SASEGT. This CDR3 has 17 amino acids. Trimming took 2 bases from V and 7 from J; bases not matched to a gene: 15. CDR3 region: CASSELRAGGLMREQYF. CDR3 sequence (DNA): TGTGCCAGCAGTGAACTTCGGGCGGGGGGGCTCATGAGGGAGCAGTACTTC.

The rearrangement joins TRBV9 to TRBJ1-2; D is unclear. V lost 3 bases, J lost 1 base, and 16 bases lay in between. Germline V CDR1 and CDR2: SGDLS, YYNGEE. The CDR3 runs to 16 residues. Written as DNA, the CDR3 is TGTGCCAGCAGCGCTCTAGAGAGCGTGGTTAACTATGGCTACACCTTC. It codes for CASSALESVVNYGYTF. Drawing the rest from reference TRBV9 and TRBJ1-2, the complete variable domain is DSGVTQTPKHLITATGQRVTLRCSPRSGDLSVYWYQQSLDQGLQFLIQYYNGEERAKGNILERFSAQQFPDLHSELNLSSLELGDSALYFCASSALESVVNYGYTFGSGTRLTVV.

This clone has only a few counts. CDR3 residues: CAISQQGGNSGNTIYF. DNA of the CDR3: TGTGCCATCAGTCAACAGGGAGGGAACTCTGGAAACACCATATATTTT. J is TRBJ1-3 and V is TRBV10-3; D is possibly TRBD1 (6 bases). Germline assignment: CDR1 ENHRY and CDR2 SYGVKD. Trimming took off 5 bases at V and 0 bases at J, with 14 bases between the two ends. This CDR3 has 16 amino acids.

The sample holds one count of this clone. The chain employs TRBV7-8 and TRBJ1-5; the match to TRBD1 covers 7 bases. The V and J ends lost 2 bases and 1 base, in that order; junction bases with no gene match: 2. The CDR3 consists of 15 residues. The germline gives CDR1 SGHVS, CDR2 FQNEAQ. The CDR3 is CASSLTGASNQPQHF. CDR3 coding DNA: TGTGCCAGCAGCTTAACAGGGGCGAGCAATCAGCCCCAGCATTTT.

The chain uses TRBV20-1 and TRBJ2-7, with D perhaps TRBD2 (5 bases). Between the trimmed V and J ends, which lost 3 bases and 1 base, there was a span of 7 bases. Germline V CDR1 and CDR2: DFQATT, SNEGSKA (reference sequence). CDR3 length: 12 residues. CDR3 bases: TGCAGTGCTAGTGGGGAGTCCTACGAGCAGTACTTC. Translating gives CSASGESYEQYF.

The chain recombines TRBV3-1 (or the pseudogene TRBV3-2) with TRBJ1-1, with 9 bases matching TRBD1. The length of the CDR3 is 15 residues. From germline, CDR1 is LGHDT and CDR2 YNNKEL (reference sequence). Trimming removed 4 bases from V and 4 bases from J; junction bases left unmatched: 7. CDR3 coding DNA: TGTGCCAGCAGCCCCTCAGGACAGGGGTCCACTGAAGCTTTCTTT. It translates to CASSPSGQGSTEAFF.

The CDR3 reads CAIRQGEETQYF. In nucleotides, the CDR3 is TGTGCCATACGACAGGGTGAAGAGACCCAGTACTTC. The gene calls are TRBV10-3 and TRBJ2-5; 7 nucleotides match TRBD1. V lost 9 bases to trimming and J lost 3 bases; unmatched junction nucleotides: 4. The V gene's germline CDR1 is ENHRY and CDR2 SYGVKD. The CDR3 runs to 12 residues.

This clone was picked up a small number of times. The J gene is TRBJ1-5, the V gene TRBV4-1; D call uncertain. This CDR3 spans 13 amino acids. Germline V CDR1 and CDR2: MGHRA, YSYEKL. The V and J ends lost 0 bases and 5 bases respectively, with 5 bases between them. The CDR3 nucleotides read TGCGCCAGCAGCCAAGATCAGTATCAGCCCCAGCATTTT. It yields the protein CASSQDQYQPQHF.

J is TRBJ1-2 and V is TRBV7-9; D is undetermined. The germline V and J ends were trimmed by 0 bases and 4 bases, with 18 bases remaining between them. The germline V gene encodes CDR1 SEHNR and CDR2 FQNEAQ (reference sequence). This CDR3 has 17 amino acids. The CDR3 region has the DNA TGTGCCAGCAGCTTAGCGGTCTCAGCACAGAACCCCTATGGCTACACCTTC. Its protein is CASSLAVSAQNPYGYTF.

V usage is TRBV7-2 and J usage is TRBJ2-7, with TRBD1 identical over 8 bases. The CDR3 is 14 residues long. The germline gives CDR1 SGHTA, CDR2 FQGNSA. J lost 6 bases, V lost 5 bases, and 9 bases had no gene match. In nucleotides, the CDR3 is TGTGCCAGCAGCAGGGACAGGAGCTCGGCCGAGCAGTACTTC. This sequence encodes CASSRDRSSAEQYF.

V and J are TRBV3-1 (or the pseudogene TRBV3-2) and TRBJ2-3; D gene unclear. Trimming left V 2 bases short and J 2 bases short, with 5 bases between. This CDR3 is built from 13 residues. The germline CDR1 and CDR2 sequences are LGHDT and YNNKEL (reference sequence). As DNA, the CDR3 is TGTGCCAGCAGCCAATTCCACACAGATACGCAGTATTTT. This encodes CASSQFHTDTQYF.

A single count supports this clone. The chain couples TRBV6-5 to TRBJ2-1, with TRBD2 matching over 10 bases. The V segment lost 10 bases and the J segment 9 bases; nucleotides outside the gene matches: 15. Germline CDR1 and CDR2: MNHEY and SVGAGI. The CDR3 runs to 15 residues. The CDR3 loop is CATLPPAGGQTEQFF. The CDR3 DNA reads as TGTGCCACCTTACCCCCAGCGGGGGGGCAAACTGAGCAGTTCTTC.

This clone was detected only a few times. The rearrangement links TRBV21-1 to TRBJ1-2. TRBV21-1 is reported as a pseudogene. The CDR3 has 13 amino acids. CDR3 sequence: CASSIRSPSGYTF. CDR3 in DNA: TGTGCCAGCAGCATCCGTTCGCCTAGCGGCTACACCTTC.

On this clone: No conserved phenylalanine or tryptophan ends this CDR3, so it is likely a read error. Because the CDR3's place on the DNA is in doubt, the DNA is left out and the CDR3 is given as listed by TCRdb. The rearrangement joins TRBV19 to TRBJ1-2. The CDR3 length is 14 residues, termini included. Germline V CDR1 and CDR2: LNHDA, SQIVND (reference sequence). Here the CDR3 reads CASSISIQTPTAFL.

This clone was seen only a few times. This sample also contains other DNA sequences that code for the same CDR3. This rearrangement joins TRBV20-1 to TRBJ1-6; TRBD1 is a possible D gene (6 bases). The CDR3 totals 16 residues. V gave up 3 bases and J gave up 0 bases, with 12 bases separating them. Germline V CDR1 and CDR2: DFQATT, SNEGSKA (reference sequence). The CDR3 reads CSASRTASSYNSPLHF. CDR3 coding DNA: TGCAGTGCTAGTAGGACAGCGAGCTCCTATAATTCACCCCTCCACTTT.

This chain uses TRBV19 with TRBJ2-1, with TRBD1 matching 7 bases. Germline V gene sequence: CDR1 LNHDA, CDR2 SQIVND (reference sequence). The CDR3 extends over 14 amino acids. V gave up 6 bases and J gave up 2 bases; unmatched junction bases: 4. The CDR3 here is CASSRGQAYNEQFF. Written as DNA, the CDR3 is TGTGCCAGTAGCCGAGGACAGGCCTACAATGAGCAGTTCTTC.

With respect to this clone: This sample also contains other DNA sequences that code for the same CDR3. The chain employs TRBV18 and TRBJ1-1; D perhaps matches TRBD1 (6 bases). The V end was cut by 3 bases, the J end by 4 bases, with 9 bases between. Germline CDR1 reads KGHSH; CDR2 reads LQKENI. This CDR3 has 13 residues. The CDR3 nucleotides read TGTGCCAGCTCACCTCAGGGGAGCACTGAAGCTTTCTTT. It yields the protein CASSPQGSTEAFF.

The rearrangement joins TRBV7-2 to TRBJ1-3, with D uncertain. The CDR3 length is 12 residues. The V end lost 5 bases, the J end lost 4 bases, and 6 bases lay between the germline ends. Germline assignment: CDR1 SGHTA and CDR2 FQGNSA. The CDR3 sequence is CASSPRGNTIYF. CDR3 nucleotide sequence: TGTGCCAGCAGCCCTAGGGGAAACACCATATATTTT.

The chain couples TRBV7-2 to TRBJ2-4; D unresolved. Looked up from germline, CDR1 is SGHTA and CDR2 is FQGNSA. Trimming pared 6 bases from V and 5 bases from J, leaving 11 bases between. The CDR3 contains 13 residues. CDR3 loop: CASSLRLENIQYF. The CDR3 nucleotides are TGTGCCAGCAGTCTTAGATTGGAAAACATTCAGTACTTC.